What follows is one T cell receptor beta chain and its context. Its antigen is still unknown. Profiled with immunoSEQ multiplex PCR; TCRdb holds only in-frame clones, not every one. The table records about 73,000 clones, approximately 73% of them present only once. The source of the sample is a study of vaccination effects on CD4 cells after COVID-19. Investigators separated out CD4+ T cells once about eleven days of culture had passed. Two doses of BNT162b2 or mRNA-1273 vaccine were administered to participants. Notes on the study in general: Clones induced by infection and by vaccine showed marked clonal contraction late after vaccination.

The clonotype originates from a human donor who received a COVID-19 vaccine. The specimen was CD4+ T cells from PBMCs cultured without peptide, collected after COVID-19 vaccination.

The DNA of the CDR3 is TGTGCCAGTAGTATGGGCCTAGCGGGGGGGCTGGGGACCCAGTACTTC. It yields the protein CASSMGLAGGLGTQYF. This chain uses TRBV19 with TRBJ2-5, with TRBD2 matching 12 bases. The trim removed 3 bases at V and 7 bases at J, leaving 9 bases unmatched. From germline, CDR1 is LNHDA and CDR2 SQIVND (reference sequence). The CDR3 spans 16 residues.